A selection of T cell receptor beta chains follows, all from one sample in a study of blood T cell repertoires in COVID-19. TCRdb's copy holds only in-frame clones and misses some; the assay was immunoSEQ multiplex PCR. This sample has 150,000 to 180,000 clones, with around 85% found just once. Material: peripheral blood. These receptors were obtained from a man in his sixties with COVID-19, enrolled during active disease. The CDR3 runs from the conserved cysteine through the conserved F or W. D genes are given only for firm matches. The size of a clone is reported for some rows only, either as once, few or many, or as a class for expanded clones.

TRBV29-1	TRBD1	TRBJ2-2	-	CSVEPQGAVTGELFF	TGCAGCGTTGAGCCGCAGGGGGCAGTCACCGGGGAGCTGTTTTTT
TRBV6-2/TRBV6-3	-	TRBJ1-5	few	CASSYSFRAGNQPQHF	TGTGCCAGCAGTTACTCGTTCAGGGCGGGCAATCAGCCCCAGCATTTT
TRBV16	-	TRBJ2-7	few	CASSLDSSYEQYF	TGTGCCAGCAGCCTGGACAGCTCCTACGAGCAGTACTTC
TRBV28	-	TRBJ1-2	-	CASSSFYRANYGYTF	TGTGCCAGCAGTAGTTTTTACAGGGCCAACTATGGCTACACCTTC
TRBV14	TRBD1	TRBJ1-1	-	CASSPGQSTEAFF	TGTGCCAGCAGCCCGGGACAGAGCACTGAAGCTTTCTTT
TRBV30	TRBD1	TRBJ1-3	-	CAWSGRTGLPGPTIYF	TGTGCCTGGAGTGGCAGGACAGGGTTGCCAGGGCCCACCATATATTTT
TRBV6-6	TRBD1	TRBJ1-5	-	CAGTGDGNQPQHF	TGTGCCGGGACAGGGGACGGCAATCAGCCCCAGCATTTT
TRBV24-1	TRBD2	TRBJ2-1	-	CATSDTGTSGRGEQFF	TGTGCCACCAGTGATACCGGGACTAGCGGGAGAGGTGAGCAGTTCTTC
TRBV6-4	TRBD2	TRBJ2-4	few	CASSRTRLAGGLLAKNIQYF	TGTGCCAGCAGTCGCACCAGACTAGCGGGAGGACTTCTAGCCAAAAACATTCAGTACTTC
TRBV4-3	TRBD1	TRBJ1-5	-	CASSQGWDRGSNQPQHF	TGCGCCAGCAGCCAAGGGTGGGACAGGGGAAGCAATCAGCCCCAGCATTTT
TRBV4-2	-	TRBJ2-6	-	CASSQGWRAGANVLTF	TGTGCCAGCAGCCAAGGGTGGCGGGCTGGGGCCAACGTCCTGACTTTC
TRBV6-2/TRBV6-3	-	TRBJ2-6	-	CASSTDFSGANVLTF	TGTGCCAGCAGTACGGACTTTTCTGGGGCCAACGTCCTGACTTTC
TRBV5-5	TRBD2	TRBJ2-2	-	CASIITSGVAGELFF	TGTGCCAGCATTATCACTAGCGGGGTGGCCGGGGAGCTGTTTTTT
TRBV6-5	-	TRBJ1-2	few	CASRAGQSYGYTF	TGTGCCAGCAGGGCTGGACAGAGCTATGGCTACACCTTC
TRBV5-1	-	TRBJ1-1	-	CASSTRLAGVAEAFF	TGCGCCAGCAGCACACGCCTGGCGGGGGTCGCTGAAGCTTTCTTT
TRBV30	-	TRBJ2-2	-	CAWSKRGGTGELFF	TGTGCCTGGAGTAAAAGGGGAGGCACCGGGGAGCTGTTTTTT
TRBV4-2	-	TRBJ1-6	-	CASSLRTEDNSPLHF	TGTGCCAGCAGCCTACGGACGGAGGATAATTCACCCCTCCACTTT
TRBV11-2	-	TRBJ2-1	-	CASSSNNEQFF	TGTGCCAGCAGCTCCAACAATGAGCAGTTCTTC
TRBV19	TRBD1	TRBJ1-2	-	CASTRQGIEFFTF	TGTGCCAGTACCAGACAGGGGATCGAATTCTTCACCTTC
TRBV2	-	TRBJ1-2	few	CASREQGTTDDTF	TGTGCCAGCAGGGAACAGGGAACAACAGACGATACCTTC
TRBV29-1	TRBD1	TRBJ1-2	-	CSVEGRTGRYGYTF	TGCAGCGTTGAAGGCCGGACAGGGCGCTATGGCTACACCTTC
TRBV16	-	TRBJ1-2	-	CASSQNRDGYTF	TGTGCCAGCAGCCAAAACAGGGATGGCTACACCTTC
TRBV19	-	TRBJ2-1	once	CATKVAELSSYNEQFF	TGTGCCACCAAGGTAGCGGAACTTAGCTCCTACAATGAGCAGTTCTTC
TRBV12-5	-	TRBJ1-3	once	CASGSGISGNTIYF	TGTGCTAGTGGTTCGGGGATCTCTGGAAACACCATATATTTT
TRBV6-6	-	TRBJ1-2	-	CASRAVGGQINYGYTF	TGTGCCAGCAGAGCAGTGGGGGGTCAAATTAACTATGGCTACACCTTC
TRBV18	TRBD1	TRBJ1-1	-	CASSTGTGTTEAFF	TGTGCCAGCTCAACCGGGACAGGGACCACTGAAGCTTTCTTT
TRBV3-1/TRBV3-2	-	TRBJ2-3	-	CASSQNGQGTDTQYF	TGTGCCAGCAGCCAGAACGGTCAGGGAACAGATACGCAGTATTTT